These T cell receptor beta chains were read from a single sample in a study of shared T cell receptors in the human thymus. Some clones are missing from TCRdb's copy, which holds only in-frame ones; the method was immunoSEQ multiplex PCR. The data hold 630,000 or so clones, with 87% observed a single time. This same sample was also part of a study on human thymus T cells.

Sequenced: thymocytes. The receptors derive from a boy younger than two with a congenital heart defect. The CDR3 runs from the conserved cysteine through the conserved F or W. A D gene is named only where the DNA matches it firmly. Not all rows give a size; the values are once, few, many and, for expanded clones, a class.

d_call | clone_size | j_call | v_call | cdr3_aa | cdr3_nt
- | - | TRBJ1-2 | TRBV6-5 | CASRSGDKGNYGYTF | TGTGCCAGCCGATCCGGGGATAAGGGTAACTATGGCTACACCTTC
- | - | TRBJ1-1 | TRBV5-1 | CASSFQGGDTEAFF | TGCGCCAGCAGCTTCCAGGGAGGGGACACTGAAGCTTTCTTT
- | - | TRBJ1-1 | TRBV6-5 | CASSYSLGGEEAFF | TGTGCCAGCAGTTACTCGTTGGGGGGTGAAGAAGCTTTCTTT
- | - | TRBJ2-7 | TRBV10-2 | CAVGALWVYEQYF | TGCGCCGTTGGGGCCCTGTGGGTCTACGAGCAGTACTTC
- | - | TRBJ1-1 | TRBV6-6 | CASSFGSRKYTEAFF | TGTGCCAGCAGTTTTGGCAGCAGGAAATACACTGAAGCTTTCTTT
TRBD1 | - | TRBJ2-7 | TRBV7-2 | CASSLGTGGSYEQYF | TGTGCCAGCAGCTTAGGGACAGGGGGCTCCTACGAGCAGTACTTC
TRBD1 | once | TRBJ1-5 | TRBV28 | CASSPRTGTQHF | TGTGCCAGCAGTCCGCGGACAGGGACGCAGCATTTT
TRBD1 | - | TRBJ2-7 | TRBV28 | CASSSCPGGTYEQYF | TGTGCCAGCAGTTCCTGCCCAGGGGGAACCTACGAGCAGTACTTC
TRBD2 | - | TRBJ2-1 | TRBV5-6 | CASSRLAFFYEQFF | TGTGCCAGCAGCCGACTAGCTTTTTTCTATGAGCAGTTCTTC
- | few | TRBJ1-5 | TRBV5-5 | CASSLAAPNQPQHF | TGTGCCAGCAGCTTGGCAGCGCCCAATCAGCCCCAGCATTTT
- | - | TRBJ1-1 | TRBV7-6 | CASSLSTTGRTLNTEAFF | TGTGCCAGCAGCTTAAGCACCACAGGGAGAACTCTGAACACTGAAGCTTTCTTT
TRBD1 | - | TRBJ2-5 | TRBV6-6 | CASSFFDRGGETQYF | TGTGCCAGCAGTTTTTTCGACAGGGGGGGAGAGACCCAGTACTTC
- | - | TRBJ1-1 | TRBV6-5 | CASSYSSRVTEAFF | TGTGCCAGCAGTTACTCGAGCAGGGTTACTGAAGCTTTCTTT
- | - | TRBJ1-2 | TRBV18 | CASSPGGGYTF | TGTGCCAGCTCACCTGGGGGCGGCTACACCTTC
TRBD2 | - | TRBJ2-3 | TRBV29-1 | CSVEGTAGTDTQYF | TGCAGCGTTGAAGGCACAGCGGGAACAGATACGCAGTATTTT
- | - | TRBJ2-1 | TRBV27 | CASTTSGGGHNEQFF | TGTGCCAGCACCACCTCCGGCGGGGGCCACAATGAGCAGTTCTTC
TRBD1 | - | TRBJ2-3 | TRBV2 | CARWTGSDTQYF | TGTGCCAGGTGGACAGGGTCAGATACGCAGTATTTT
- | - | TRBJ1-1 | TRBV10-3 | CAISRSPRDTEAFF | TGTGCCATCAGCCGATCCCCCCGGGACACTGAAGCTTTCTTT
- | - | TRBJ2-2 | TRBV11-2 | CASSEPVETTNTGELFF | TGTGCCAGCAGCGAACCAGTTGAGACAACGAACACCGGGGAGCTGTTTTTT
- | - | TRBJ2-1 | TRBV7-3 | CASSNRGYNEQFF | TGTGCCAGCAGCAACCGGGGGTACAATGAGCAGTTCTTC
- | - | TRBJ2-3 | TRBV10-3 | CAISESQLGGGTDTQYF | TGTGCCATCAGTGAGTCGCAATTAGGAGGGGGCACAGATACGCAGTATTTT
TRBD1 | - | TRBJ2-5 | TRBV6-1 | CASRGQGETQYF | TGTGCCAGCAGGGGACAGGGGGAGACCCAGTACTTC
- | - | TRBJ1-5 | TRBV6-1 | CASRRNSSQPQHF | TGTGCCAGCAGGCGAAATTCTTCCCAGCCCCAGCATTTT
- | - | TRBJ1-1 | TRBV6-5 | CASSPTRQVEAFF | TGTGCCAGCAGTCCCACCCGACAGGTTGAAGCTTTCTTT
- | - | TRBJ2-7 | TRBV15 | CATTDTRDEQYF | TGTGCCACCACCGACACTAGGGACGAGCAGTACTTC
TRBD2 | - | TRBJ2-7 | TRBV6-5 | CASSYSGTPDSEQYF | TGTGCCAGCAGTTATAGCGGGACTCCGGATAGCGAGCAGTACTTC
TRBD1 | few | TRBJ2-5 | TRBV9 | CASSAGQGQETQYF | TGTGCCAGCAGTGCGGGACAGGGGCAAGAGACCCAGTACTTC
TRBD1 | - | TRBJ1-2 | TRBV29-1 | CSVDRQGPFLNYGYTF | TGCAGCGTTGATCGACAGGGACCTTTCCTTAACTATGGCTACACCTTC
TRBD1 | - | TRBJ2-7 | TRBV10-3 | CAISDGRGFCEQYF | TGTGCCATCAGTGATGGCAGGGGGTTTTGCGAGCAGTACTTC
- | - | TRBJ2-7 | TRBV6-1 | CASRRRQDYEQYF | TGTGCCAGCAGGAGACGTCAGGACTACGAGCAGTACTTC
TRBD1 | once | TRBJ1-2 | TRBV7-9 | CASSLGQCPNYGYTF | TGTGCCAGCAGCTTGGGACAGTGCCCTAACTATGGCTACACCTTC
TRBD2 | - | TRBJ2-1 | TRBV10-2 | CASSESRLSTSGPLF | TGCGCCAGCAGTGAGTCGAGGCTATCGACTAGCGGGCCGCTCTTC
TRBD1 | - | TRBJ1-2 | TRBV29-1 | CSVAGTADGYTF | TGCAGCGTAGCCGGGACAGCTGATGGCTACACCTTC
TRBD2 | - | TRBJ2-2 | TRBV27 | CASSFAGSGTRGTGELFF | TGTGCCAGCAGTTTTGCGGGCTCGGGGACTAGGGGGACCGGGGAGCTGTTTTTT
TRBD1 | - | TRBJ2-7 | TRBV6-5 | CASSYGTGSDYEQYF | TGTGCCAGCAGTTACGGGACAGGTTCTGACTACGAGCAGTACTTC
- | - | TRBJ1-2 | TRBV20-1 | CSAMAVYGYTF | TGCAGTGCTATGGCTGTCTATGGCTACACCTTC
- | - | TRBJ2-7 | TRBV27 | CASSSHRGEQYF | TGTGCCAGCAGTTCCCACCGGGGGGAGCAGTACTTC
- | - | TRBJ2-7 | TRBV4-3 | CASSLSYPSYEQYF | TGCGCCAGCAGCCTTTCCTACCCCTCCTACGAGCAGTACTTC
TRBD2 | once | TRBJ2-1 | TRBV10-3 | CAIRTRAGEYNEQFF | TGTGCCATCAGAACTAGGGCGGGAGAATACAATGAGCAGTTCTTC
TRBD1 | - | TRBJ1-1 | TRBV7-2 | CASSLTGGRTEAFF | TGTGCCAGCAGCTTGACAGGGGGTCGGACTGAAGCTTTCTTT
TRBD2 | once | TRBJ2-7 | TRBV11-2 | CASSWTSGSVYEQYF | TGTGCCAGCAGCTGGACTAGCGGGAGTGTCTACGAGCAGTACTTC
TRBD2 | - | TRBJ2-7 | TRBV14 | CASSQELGLAYHEQYF | TGTGCCAGCAGCCAAGAATTGGGACTAGCGTACCACGAGCAGTACTTC